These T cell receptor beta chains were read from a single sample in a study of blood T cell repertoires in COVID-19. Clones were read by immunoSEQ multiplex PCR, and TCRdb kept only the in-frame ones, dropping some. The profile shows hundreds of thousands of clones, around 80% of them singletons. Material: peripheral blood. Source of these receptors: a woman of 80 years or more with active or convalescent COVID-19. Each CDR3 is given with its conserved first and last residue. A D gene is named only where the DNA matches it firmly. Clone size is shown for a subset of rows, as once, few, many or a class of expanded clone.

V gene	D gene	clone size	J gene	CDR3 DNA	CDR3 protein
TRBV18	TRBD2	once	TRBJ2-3	TGTGCCAGCTCACCAGTTCGCGGGGGGGCTGGAGATACGCAGTATTTT	CASSPVRGGAGDTQYF
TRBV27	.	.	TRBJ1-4	TGTGCCAGCAGCCTACGGCGGGGGAATGAAAAACTGTTTTTT	CASSLRRGNEKLFF
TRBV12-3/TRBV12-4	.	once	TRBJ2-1	TGTGCCAGCAGTCCTCCCCCCTACAATGAGCAGTTCTTC	CASSPPPYNEQFF
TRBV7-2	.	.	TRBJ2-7	TGTGCCAGCAGCTATATAGGACAGTACGAGCAGTACTTC	CASSYIGQYEQYF
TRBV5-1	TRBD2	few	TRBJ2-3	TGCGCCAGCAGCTTGGTAGGGACTAGCGGGTTCCCAGATACGCAGTATTTT	CASSLVGTSGFPDTQYF
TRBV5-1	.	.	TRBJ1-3	TGCGCCAGCAGCCTGACATCATTCTCTGGAAACACCATATATTTT	CASSLTSFSGNTIYF
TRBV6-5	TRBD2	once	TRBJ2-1	TGTGCCAGCAGGCTCAGCGGGGGGCACAATGAGCAGTTCTTC	CASRLSGGHNEQFF
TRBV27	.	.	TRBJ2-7	TGTGCCAGCAGTTTATCGTGGCCAAGCTCCTACGAGCAGTACTTC	CASSLSWPSSYEQYF
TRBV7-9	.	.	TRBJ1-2	TGTGCCAGCAGCTTCTCTCCAGGGTACGGCTACACCTTC	CASSFSPGYGYTF
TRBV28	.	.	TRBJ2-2	TGTGCCAGCAGTATCCCCTACCAGAACACCGGGGAGCTGTTTTTT	CASSIPYQNTGELFF
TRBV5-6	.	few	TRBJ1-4	TGTGCCAGCAGCTTGGATCAGGTTGCTAATGAAAAACTGTTTTTT	CASSLDQVANEKLFF
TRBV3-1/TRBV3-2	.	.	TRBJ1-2	TGTGCCAGCAGCCAAATGCGGCAGGGGCATGGCTACACCTTC	CASSQMRQGHGYTF
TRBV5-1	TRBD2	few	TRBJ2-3	TGCGCCAGCAGCACCGGGACTAGCGCCGGAGATACGCAGTATTTT	CASSTGTSAGDTQYF
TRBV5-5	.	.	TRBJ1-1	TGTGCCAGCAGCTACTATGGCGCGCGGGCTTTCTTT	CASSYYGARAFF
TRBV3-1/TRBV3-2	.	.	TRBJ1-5	TGTGCCAGCAGCCACAGGGGCGGAGGGCCCCAGCATTTT	CASSHRGGGPQHF
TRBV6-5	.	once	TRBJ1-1	TGTGCCAGCAGCGTCAGAACAGGGTATAACACTGAAGCTTTCTTT	CASSVRTGYNTEAFF
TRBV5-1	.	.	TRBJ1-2	TGCGCCAGCAGTCGGACAGCGACTAACTATGGCTACACCTTC	CASSRTATNYGYTF
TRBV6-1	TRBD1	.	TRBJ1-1	TGTGCCAGCAGTGAGGGACAGGGATCGGTAGAAGCTTTCTTT	CASSEGQGSVEAFF
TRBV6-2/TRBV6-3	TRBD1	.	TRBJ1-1	TGTGCCAGCAGTCCCCAGGGGGCCTCGCGTCCTGAAGCTTTCTTT	CASSPQGASRPEAFF
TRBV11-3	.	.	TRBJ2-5	TGTGCCAGCAGCTGGGGGATGGAGGGGACCCAGTACTTC	CASSWGMEGTQYF
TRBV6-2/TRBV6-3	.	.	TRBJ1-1	TGTGCCAGCAGTTACTCGCTGGGAGCGACTGAAGCTTTCTTT	CASSYSLGATEAFF
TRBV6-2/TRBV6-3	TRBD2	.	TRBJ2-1	TGTGCCAGCAGTTACTTTTCCGGGAATAGCGGGAGCGGAGGCCACAATGAGCAGTTCTTC	CASSYFSGNSGSGGHNEQFF
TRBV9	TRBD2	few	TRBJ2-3	TGTGCCAGCAGCCAGCGGGGGGTGGTGGATACGCAGTATTTT	CASSQRGVVDTQYF
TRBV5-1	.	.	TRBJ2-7	TGCGCCAGCAGCGACATCGGCGAGCAGTACTTC	CASSDIGEQYF
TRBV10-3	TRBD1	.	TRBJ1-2	TGTGCCATCAGCTTGACAGGGGGCTCGGGTGGCTACACCTTC	CAISLTGGSGGYTF
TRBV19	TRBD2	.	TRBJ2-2	TGTGCCAGTAGTATAGGTGGTAGCGGGGGGACCGGGGAGCTGTTTTTT	CASSIGGSGGTGELFF
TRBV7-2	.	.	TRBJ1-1	TGTGCCAGCAGCTTACAGGGGTTGAACACTGAAGCTTTCTTT	CASSLQGLNTEAFF
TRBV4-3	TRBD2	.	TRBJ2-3	TGCGCCAGCAGCTCCATGGGACTAGCGGGGCCCGGGGCAGATACGCAGTATTTT	CASSSMGLAGPGADTQYF
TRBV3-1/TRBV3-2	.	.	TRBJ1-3	TGTGCCAGCAGCCAAGATCGGGTCTCTGGAAACACCATATATTTT	CASSQDRVSGNTIYF
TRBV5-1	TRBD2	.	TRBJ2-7	TGCGCCAGCAGCGCCGAGGGAGCGGGAGGGCCCCACGAGCAGTACTTC	CASSAEGAGGPHEQYF
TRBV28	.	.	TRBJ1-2	TGTGCCAGCAGGATTTTACAGGGAAACTATGGCTACACCTTC	CASRILQGNYGYTF
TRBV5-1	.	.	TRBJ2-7	TGCGCCAGCAGCTGGTCGACAGACTCCTACGAGCAGTACTTC	CASSWSTDSYEQYF
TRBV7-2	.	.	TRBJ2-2	TGTGCCAGCAGCGTAAGGGGGTCGAACACCGGGGAGCTGTTTTTT	CASSVRGSNTGELFF
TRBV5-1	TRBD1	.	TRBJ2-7	TGCGCCAGCAGCTTGGGACCGGGACAGGGTTCCTACGAGCAGTACTTC	CASSLGPGQGSYEQYF
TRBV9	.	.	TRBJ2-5	TGTGCCAGCAGCGTAGGTCGTTTGGTGGCAGGCCAAGAGACCCAGTACTTC	CASSVGRLVAGQETQYF
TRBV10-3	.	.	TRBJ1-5	TGTGCCACCGGAGAGACTTGGGACACTCCGGGGCATTTT	CATGETWDTPGHF
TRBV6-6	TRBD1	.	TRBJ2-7	TGTGCCAGCCAGACAGGGGGATTCTACGAGCAGTACTTC	CASQTGGFYEQYF